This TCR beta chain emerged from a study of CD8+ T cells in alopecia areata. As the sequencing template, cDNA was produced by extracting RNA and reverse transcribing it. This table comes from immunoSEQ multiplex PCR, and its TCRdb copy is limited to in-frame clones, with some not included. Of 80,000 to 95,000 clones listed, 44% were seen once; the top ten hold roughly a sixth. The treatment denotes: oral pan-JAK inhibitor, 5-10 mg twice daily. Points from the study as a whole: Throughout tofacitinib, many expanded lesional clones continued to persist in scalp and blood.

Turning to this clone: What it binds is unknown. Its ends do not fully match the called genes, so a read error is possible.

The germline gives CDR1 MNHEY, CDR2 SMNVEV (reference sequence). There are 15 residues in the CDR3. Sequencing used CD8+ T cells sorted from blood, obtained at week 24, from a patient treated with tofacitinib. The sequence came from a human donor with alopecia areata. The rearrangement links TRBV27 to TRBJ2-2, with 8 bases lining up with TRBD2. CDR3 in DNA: TGTGCCAGCTCCGGGGGGGTCTGGGGCACCGGGGAGCTGTCTTTT. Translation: CASSGGVWGTGELSF.